The 8 T cell receptor beta chains in this list originate from one sample, sequenced in a study of blood T cell repertoires in COVID-19. Assay: immunoSEQ multiplex PCR; the TCRdb copy retains only in-frame clones and omits some. This sample has roughly 20,000 clones; 90% to 95% occur once, and the top ten carry about 4%. Material: peripheral blood. All receptors derive from a woman between 50 and 59 years old with active COVID-19.

The chain recombines TRBV27 with TRBJ1-5; tentatively, D is TRBD1 (5 bases). V shed 1 base and J shed 7 bases, with 11 bases lying between them. Looked up from germline, CDR1 is MNHEY and CDR2 is SMNVEV (reference sequence). The CDR3 runs 14 residues. The DNA for the CDR3 is TGTGCCAGCAGTTTATTTGGGAGGGACCAGCCCCAGCATTTT. The encoded protein is CASSLFGRDQPQHF.

The rearrangement uses TRBV28 and TRBJ1-2; unclear D gene. The V end lost 1 base, the J end lost 7 bases, and 10 bases lay between the germline ends. The germline V gene has CDR1 MDHEN and CDR2 SYDVKM. This CDR3 comprises 13 residues. The DNA for the CDR3 is TGTGCCAGCAGTTTATCGGGGTTCCCTGGCTACACCTTC. It yields the protein CASSLSGFPGYTF.

The chain carries TRBV28 and TRBJ2-1; D might be TRBD1 (6 bases). The CDR3 has 13 residues. Trimming removed 3 bases at V and 4 bases at J, with 7 bases between. Germline V lookup: CDR1 MDHEN, CDR2 SYDVKM. The CDR3 DNA follows: TGTGCCAGCAGTTTCGACAGGTACAATGAGCAGTTCTTC. This gives the protein CASSFDRYNEQFF. The full variable domain, with the rest looked up from reference TRBV28 and TRBJ2-1, is DVKVTQSSRYLVKRTGEKVFLECVQDMDHENMFWYRQDPGLGLRLIYFSYDVKMKEKGDIPEGYSVSREKKERFSLILESASTNQTSMYLCASSFDRYNEQFFGPGTRLTVL.

The CDR3 nucleotides read TGTGCCAGCAGTGAGTCCGGGACAGGTGATGTAGCTGAAGCTTTCTTT. Its translation: CASSESGTGDVAEAFF. The genes are TRBV25-1 and TRBJ1-1; 8 nucleotides agree with TRBD1. V lost 3 bases, J lost 6 bases, and 12 bases stayed unmatched. The CDR3 consists of 16 residues. CDR1 is MGHDK, CDR2 SYGVNS, per germline.

This sequence joins TRBV12-3 or TRBV12-4 and TRBJ1-6; possibly TRBD1 for D (5 bases). The CDR3 runs to 13 residues. V shed 10 bases and J shed 3 bases, with 10 bases lying between them. The CDR3 reads CATRTSYNSPLHF. CDR3 nucleotides: TGTGCCACCCGGACAAGCTATAATTCACCCCTCCACTTT.

This rearrangement joins TRBV5-1 to TRBJ2-5; no clear D gene. In germline, CDR1 is SGHRS, CDR2 YFSETQ. The CDR3 has 16 amino acids. V lost 1 base and J lost 1, with 14 bases in between. CDR3 sequence: CASSLYGGGFQETQYF. The CDR3 region has the DNA TGCGCCAGCAGCTTGTATGGCGGTGGGTTCCAAGAGACCCAGTACTTC.

This sequence joins TRBV12-5 and TRBJ2-3; TRBD2 matches 11 bases. The V gene's germline CDR1 is LGHNT and CDR2 FRNRAP. The junction had 6 bases not matched to a gene; V was cut back by 4 bases and J by 3 bases. The CDR3 runs to 16 residues. CDR3 protein: CASGWTTSGITDTQYF. The CDR3 DNA follows: TGTGCTAGTGGTTGGACGACTAGCGGGATAACAGATACGCAGTATTTT.

V usage is TRBV5-1 and J usage is TRBJ2-5, with 7 bases aligning to TRBD1. V gave up 4 bases and J gave up 4 bases; unmatched junction bases: 7. Germline V gene lookup returns CDR1 SGHRS and CDR2 YFSETQ. The CDR3 runs to 14 residues. The CDR3 is CASSKTGSTETQYF. CDR3 bases: TGCGCCAGCAGCAAGACAGGGTCTACAGAGACCCAGTACTTC.